These 13 T cell receptor beta chains share one sample of origin, sequenced in a study of OX40 agonist ivuxolimab in advanced cancers. The assay was immunoSEQ multiplex PCR, and TCRdb's table has in-frame clones only and misses some. This sample has some 95,000 clones; around 88% occur once, and the top ten carry 0.45% to 0.55%. The source was CD4+ or CD8+ T cells sorted from blood, collected in a trial of the OX40 agonist ivuxolimab. These receptors were taken from an adult with an advanced solid tumor such as melanoma, head and neck, liver or kidney cancer.

This sequence joins TRBV6-4 and TRBJ2-3, with 10 bases matching TRBD2. V lost 8 bases and J lost 0; bases outside the gene matches: 2. Germline CDR1 is MRHNA and CDR2 is SNTAGT. This CDR3 has 14 amino acids. The chain's CDR3 is CASRTSGSTDTQYF. As DNA, the CDR3 is TGTGCCAGCCGGACTAGCGGTAGCACAGATACGCAGTATTTT.

The chain recombines TRBV21-1 with TRBJ1-2. TRBV21-1 is a known pseudogene. This CDR3 comprises 17 residues. The CDR3 reads CASSQIRPAASNYGYTF. CDR3 DNA: TGTGCCAGCAGTCAAATAAGACCGGCAGCGTCTAACTATGGCTACACCTTC.

This chain connects TRBV7-9 to TRBJ2-3, with 10 bases matching TRBD2. V was pared by 3 bases and J by 8 bases, with 11 bases of the junction left unmatched. Looked up from germline, CDR1 is SEHNR and CDR2 is FQNEAQ (reference sequence). The CDR3 is 16 amino acids. This CDR3 is CASSLVVAGGQGTQYF. CDR3 in DNA: TGTGCCAGCAGCTTGGTGGTAGCGGGGGGTCAGGGTACGCAGTATTTT.

The CDR3 spells CASSRGLAGGGTDTQYF. CDR3 sequence (DNA): TGCGCCAGCAGCCGGGGACTAGCGGGGGGAGGGACAGATACGCAGTATTTT. The V gene is TRBV4-3, the J gene TRBJ2-3; TRBD2 matches at 15 bases. V was pared by 4 bases and J by 3 bases, with 5 bases of the junction left unmatched. Germline assignment: CDR1 LGHNA and CDR2 YSLEER. The CDR3 extends over 17 amino acids.

The chain employs TRBV6-6 and TRBJ1-2; TRBD1 aligns across 8 bases. CDR1 is MNHNY, CDR2 SVGAGI, per germline (reference sequence). The length of the CDR3 is 15 residues. V was clipped by 4 bases and J by 5 bases; unmatched bases: 9. As DNA, the CDR3 is TGTGCCAGCAGTTTCGGACAGGGCGGCTTATATGGCTACACCTTC. Its protein product is CASSFGQGGLYGYTF.

A single count supports this clone. The CDR3 end shows no conserved phenylalanine or tryptophan, and so a read error is likely. The chain uses TRBV7-9 and TRBJ1-6; a possible D gene is TRBD1 (6 bases). Trimming took 5 bases from V and 9 from J, leaving 20 bases between them. The CDR3 sequence is 16 residues long. Germline CDR1 and CDR2: SEHNR and FQNEAQ (reference sequence). The CDR3: CASSPTGGAGGSPLHL. The CDR3 nucleotides read TGTGCCAGCAGCCCTACGGGGGGCGCGGGAGGTTCACCCCTCCACCTT.

J is TRBJ1-1 and V is TRBV19; maybe TRBD1 (5 bases). V dropped 3 bases and J dropped 5 bases, with 16 bases sitting between them. CDR1 LNHDA and CDR2 SQIVND come from the germline V gene (reference sequence). The length of the CDR3 is 15 residues. CDR3 nucleotide sequence: TGTGCCAGTAGTATCAACGGGGGAATTACGACTGAAGCTTTCTTT. Protein: CASSINGGITTEAFF.

The chain combines TRBV11-2 with TRBJ2-1, with D tentatively TRBD2 (5 bases). Germline-derived CDR1 and CDR2 are SGHAT and FQNNGV. The CDR3 runs to 17 residues. Deletions cut 0 bases from V and 5 bases from J, with 17 bases between. The CDR3 loop is CASSLDLGLVGDNEQFF. The CDR3 DNA reads TGTGCCAGCAGCTTAGATCTAGGGCTAGTGGGAGACAATGAGCAGTTCTTC.

The chain's CDR3 is CASSHGQGGGYTF. The CDR3 nucleotides read TGTGCCAGCAGTCACGGACAGGGTGGTGGCTACACCTTC. This chain connects TRBV2 to TRBJ1-2, with 8 bases aligning to TRBD1. CDR3 length: 13 amino acids. Germline CDR1 and CDR2: SNHLY and FYNNEI. V lost 5 bases, J lost 7 bases, and 6 bases stayed unmatched.

The rearrangement uses TRBV4-3 and TRBJ2-1; maybe TRBD1 (7 bases). The germline CDR1 and CDR2 sequences are LGHNA and YSLEER. CDR3 length: 20 residues. V lost 0 bases and J 5 bases, leaving 26 bases between the germline ends. The CDR3 coding sequence is TGCGCCAGCAGCCAAGATAGGGCTAGGGGGTGGACTACAGGGGACAATGAGCAGTTCTTC. Its translation is CASSQDRARGWTTGDNEQFF.

The rearrangement joins TRBV2 to TRBJ1-1; perhaps TRBD1 as D (6 bases). V shed 3 bases and J shed 11 bases, with 16 bases lying between them. The CDR3 is 13 residues long. The germline CDR1 and CDR2 sequences are SNHLY and FYNNEI. CDR3 sequence (DNA): TGTGCCAGCAGTGAGTGGGGTAGGGGGGACGCTTTCTTT. Residues: CASSEWGRGDAFF. The whole variable domain, filled in from reference TRBV2 and TRBJ1-1, reads EPEVTQTPSHQVTQMGQEVILRCVPISNHLYFYWYRQILGQKVEFLVSFYNNEISEKSEIFDDQFSVERPDGSNFTLKIRSTKLEDSAMYFCASSEWGRGDAFFGQGTRLTVV.

V and J are TRBV5-1 and TRBJ2-2; possibly TRBD1 for D (5 bases). Trimming pared 4 bases from V and 7 bases from J, leaving 20 bases between. CDR3 size: 16 residues. Looked up from germline, CDR1 is SGHRS and CDR2 is YFSETQ. For the CDR3, the DNA is TGCGCCAGCAGCCCCTCTTTGGGTGTAGGGGTCGGGGAGCTGTTTTTT. Translated: CASSPSLGVGVGELFF.

V is TRBV9 and J is TRBJ2-1; D gene unclear. Germline lookup yields CDR1 SGDLS and CDR2 YYNGEE. CDR3 length: 15 amino acids. Between the trimmed V and J ends, which lost 4 bases and 6 bases, there was a span of 17 bases. The CDR3 spells CASSPLVGNINEQFF. The CDR3 nucleotides are TGTGCCAGCAGCCCCCTGGTGGGAAATATCAATGAGCAGTTCTTC.